The source of this T cell receptor (beta chain) is a study of control samples from healthy donors and cancer patients. The CDR3 is made up of 15 amino acids. Profiling relied on immunoSEQ multiplex PCR, and the TCRdb table lists in-frame clones only, not all of them. Of about 49,000 clones listed, 90% to 95% were seen once; the top ten hold about 0.74%. The sequencing input was PBMCs. The receptor was isolated from a man aged 25-45 years with colorectal cancer. V gene TRBV12-1 combines with J gene TRBJ2-5; the tabulated D call, TRBD1, remains unverified against the DNA. TRBV12-1 is assigned pseudogene status. The CDR3 protein is CASSSQQTGMETQYF. In nucleotides, the CDR3 is TGTGCCAGCAGCTCACAACAGACAGGGATGGAGACCCAGTACTTC.